This note documents a single T cell receptor (beta chain) sequence. What it recognizes is unknown. The CDR3 loop spans 13 amino acids. Germline V gives CDR1 SNHLY, CDR2 FYNNEI. Trimming cost V 1 base and J 3 bases, with 5 bases left between them. The entry originates in a study of radiotherapy plus CTLA-4 blockade in lung cancer. The wider study: Disease control reached approximately 29%, with objective responses in approximately 17%.

Regarding the study as a whole: Radiotherapy plus ipilimumab was followed by expansion in blood of tumor-derived TCR clones. It was early blood T cell clone dynamics, with interferon-beta, that reportedly best predicted response.

Measured with immunoSEQ multiplex PCR; TCRdb has only the in-frame clones, and not every one. This table holds roughly 77,000 clones, over 65% found once. V usage is TRBV2 and J usage is TRBJ2-3; D not resolved. Specimen: peripheral blood, collected from a patient treated with radiotherapy plus ipilimumab. This receptor was taken from a human donor with non-small cell lung cancer whose response to radiotherapy plus ipilimumab could not be evaluated. The CDR3 sequence is CASSEERTDTQYF. The CDR3, as DNA: TGTGCCAGCAGTGAAGAGAGAACAGATACGCAGTATTTT.